Listed below are T cell receptor beta chains from one sample, sequenced in a study of regulatory T cells in long-lasting Graves disease. TCRdb analysed the multiplex PCR reads with MiXCR anew, one entry per CDR3 protein. The table has about 430,000 distinct CDR3 sequences, over 12% seen once. These sequences were also reported in another study, on T cells in Graves' hyperthyroidism and ophthalmopathy.

The sequencing used peripheral blood mononuclear cells (PBMCs), collected at new diagnosis, from a patient treated with antithyroid drugs. All receptors derive from a middle-aged woman with Graves disease. CDR3s include the opening cysteine and the closing phenylalanine or tryptophan. A D gene is named only where the DNA matches it firmly. The size entry is marked missing in some rows and otherwise reads once, few, many or a size class.

CDR3 protein | CDR3 DNA | V gene | clone size | J gene | D gene
CASRIGPGAVF | TGTGCCAGCAGGATAGGACCGGGGGCGGTCTTC | TRBV2 | many | TRBJ2-1 | -
CASSFGEWGTDTQYF | TGTGCCAGCAGCTTCGGGGAGTGGGGCACAGATACGCAGTATTTT | TRBV7-9 | few | TRBJ2-3 | -
CAIGSQGAKNIQYF | TGTGCCATCGGGTCCCAGGGGGCCAAAAACATTCAGTACTTC | TRBV10-3 | - | TRBJ2-4 | -
CASNALGTGVQETQYF | TGTGCCAGCAACGCCCTGGGGACAGGCGTCCAGGAGACCCAGTACTTC | TRBV9 | - | TRBJ2-5 | TRBD1
CASSDGLAVTTDTQYF | TGTGCCAGCAGTGACGGACTAGCGGTCACCACAGATACGCAGTATTTT | TRBV6-1 | few | TRBJ2-3 | TRBD2
CASSRRREIAEAFF | TGTGCCAGTAGTAGGCGCCGTGAGATCGCTGAAGCTTTCTTT | TRBV19 | many | TRBJ1-1 | -
CASSRGPWGYTF | TGTGCCAGTAGTCGGGGACCGTGGGGCTACACCTTC | TRBV19 | many | TRBJ1-2 | -
CSVELWREDSSYEQYF | TGCAGCGTTGAACTGTGGCGGGAGGACAGCTCCTACGAGCAGTACTTC | TRBV29-1 | - | TRBJ2-7 | TRBD2
CASSWTGTGAREQYF | TGTGCCAGCAGCTGGACCGGGACAGGGGCGAGAGAGCAGTACTTC | TRBV7-2 | many | TRBJ2-7 | TRBD1
CASSLGVAGGSGTAGELFF | TGTGCCAGCAGCTTGGGAGTAGCGGGAGGGTCCGGAACGGCCGGGGAGCTGTTTTTT | TRBV11-3 | - | TRBJ2-2 | TRBD2
CASSLIRDANTGELFF | TGCGCCAGCAGCTTGATACGGGACGCGAACACCGGGGAGCTGTTTTTT | TRBV5-1 | - | TRBJ2-2 | -
CASSLSGSSYEQYF | TGTGCCAGCAGTTTAAGCGGATCCTCCTACGAGCAGTACTTC | TRBV28 | many | TRBJ2-7 | -
CASSLVSGWRSWDEQFF | TGTGCCAGCAGCTTAGTTTCCGGGTGGAGGTCTTGGGATGAGCAGTTCTTC | TRBV11-2 | many | TRBJ2-1 | -
CASSSSWYRSSYNEQFF | TGTGCCAGCAGTTCCTCATGGTACAGGAGCTCCTACAATGAGCAGTTCTTC | TRBV27 | many | TRBJ2-1 | -
CASNLGATGELFF | TGTGCCAGCAACCTGGGGGCGACTGGGGAGCTGTTTTTT | TRBV2 | many | TRBJ2-2 | -
CSVLYNRGHTDTQYF | TGCAGCGTCCTGTACAACAGGGGACACACAGATACGCAGTATTTT | TRBV29-1 | many | TRBJ2-3 | TRBD1
CASSRGDYQETQYF | TGTGCCAGCAGCAGGGGGGACTACCAAGAGACCCAGTACTTC | TRBV7-8 | many | TRBJ2-5 | -
CASSHTGPNTGELFF | TGTGCCAGCAGCCATACGGGGCCGAACACCGGGGAGCTGTTTTTT | TRBV3-1 | few | TRBJ2-2 | -
CASSSYGTGSLETQYF | TGTGCCAGCAGCTCGTACGGGACAGGGTCTCTGGAGACCCAGTACTTC | TRBV9 | many | TRBJ2-5 | TRBD1
CASSLDEVRGRATQYF | TGTGCCAGCAGCTTAGATGAGGTCAGGGGTCGTGCGACCCAGTACTTC | TRBV11-3 | many | TRBJ2-5 | -
CASSHGTGPPYEQYF | TGTGCCAGCAGCCATGGGACAGGTCCACCCTACGAGCAGTACTTC | TRBV7-3 | many | TRBJ2-7 | TRBD1
CASTVVSGELFF | TGTGCCAGCACCGTAGTTTCCGGGGAGCTGTTTTTT | TRBV2 | many | TRBJ2-2 | -
CATSRDLRQGGELFF | TGTGCCACCAGCAGAGATCTCCGACAGGGCGGGGAGCTGTTTTTT | TRBV15 | many | TRBJ2-2 | TRBD1
CASSWGRWNTEAFF | TGTGCCAGCAGCTGGGGTAGGTGGAACACTGAAGCTTTCTTT | TRBV27 | - | TRBJ1-1 | -
CASSLDGTGGPEAFF | TGCGCCAGCAGCTTGGATGGCACAGGGGGCCCTGAAGCTTTCTTT | TRBV5-1 | many | TRBJ1-1 | TRBD1
CASSRSTDEQYF | TGTGCTTCGAGTAGGAGCACGGACGAGCAGTACTTC | TRBV6-1 | - | TRBJ2-7 | -
CASSFTVQETQYF | TGTGCCAGCAGTTTTACAGTACAAGAGACCCAGTACTTC | TRBV27 | many | TRBJ2-5 | -
CASSYRDSKNIQYF | TGTGCCAGCAGTTACCGGGACAGTAAAAACATTCAGTACTTC | TRBV6-2/TRBV6-3 | - | TRBJ2-4 | TRBD1
CASSFLAGTDTQYF | TGTGCCAGCAGCTTCCTAGCGGGCACAGATACGCAGTATTTT | TRBV7-3 | many | TRBJ2-3 | TRBD2
CASSLMGLEGDTQYF | TGTGCCAGCAGCTTAATGGGACTAGAAGGGGATACGCAGTATTTT | TRBV7-2 | many | TRBJ2-3 | TRBD2
CASSQVVPGLAGRSETQYF | TGTGCCAGCAGCCAAGTGGTTCCGGGACTAGCGGGACGGTCAGAGACCCAGTACTTC | TRBV3-1 | many | TRBJ2-5 | TRBD2
CASSDPIGLAGGPGYEQYF | TGTGCCAGCAGTGACCCTATTGGACTAGCGGGAGGGCCAGGGTACGAGCAGTACTTC | TRBV2 | many | TRBJ2-7 | TRBD2
CASSTTLLAGDPHEQFF | TGTGCCAGTAGTACCACCTTACTAGCGGGAGACCCCCATGAGCAGTTCTTC | TRBV19 | many | TRBJ2-1 | TRBD2
CASSLGGGGTVDF | TGTGCCAGCAGTTTAGGGGGCGGCGGGACAGTCGACTTC | TRBV12-3/TRBV12-4 | few | TRBJ2-4 | -
CASSQLAGGPQGLYNEQFF | TGCGCCAGCAGCCAATTAGCGGGAGGGCCCCAGGGCCTCTACAATGAGCAGTTCTTC | TRBV4-1 | - | TRBJ2-1 | TRBD2
CAWSQPGLAGDNEQFF | TGTGCCTGGAGCCAACCGGGACTAGCGGGAGACAATGAGCAGTTCTTC | TRBV30 | many | TRBJ2-1 | TRBD2
CASRPGHLNTGELFF | TGTGCCAGCAGGCCGGGACACCTGAACACCGGGGAGCTGTTTTTT | TRBV12-3/TRBV12-4 | many | TRBJ2-2 | -
CASSPLASSYNEQFF | TGTGCCAGCAGCCCCCTAGCGAGCTCCTACAATGAGCAGTTCTTC | TRBV11-3 | many | TRBJ2-1 | -
CASSRGTSGWLSYEQYF | TGTGCCAGCAGCCGAGGGACTAGCGGGTGGTTATCCTACGAGCAGTACTTC | TRBV14 | many | TRBJ2-7 | TRBD2
CASSPRQGDTEAFF | TGCGCCAGCAGCCCACGACAGGGGGACACTGAAGCTTTCTTT | TRBV5-1 | many | TRBJ1-1 | TRBD1
CASSISGDSYEQYF | TGTGCCAGTAGTATCTCGGGGGATTCCTACGAGCAGTACTTC | TRBV19 | - | TRBJ2-7 | -
CASSNSKWVNKNIQYF | TGTGCCAGTAGTAACAGCAAATGGGTCAACAAAAACATTCAGTACTTC | TRBV19 | - | TRBJ2-4 | -
CASSPGEHSGANVLTF | TGTGCCAGCAGCCCGGGCGAGCACTCTGGGGCCAACGTCCTGACTTTC | TRBV7-9 | many | TRBJ2-6 | -
CASSDRVSGNTIYF | TGTGCCAGCAGCGACAGGGTCTCTGGAAACACCATATATTTT | TRBV12-3/TRBV12-4 | many | TRBJ1-3 | TRBD1
CSVEGWGLAGREADTQYF | TGCAGCGTTGAAGGTTGGGGACTAGCGGGCCGGGAAGCAGATACGCAGTATTTT | TRBV29-1 | many | TRBJ2-3 | TRBD2
CSADREGRYNEQFF | TGCAGTGCGGATCGGGAGGGTCGGTACAATGAGCAGTTCTTC | TRBV20-1 | many | TRBJ2-1 | TRBD2
CASHPGGTWEQYF | TGTGCCAGCCACCCCGGGGGGACGTGGGAGCAGTACTTC | TRBV11-3 | many | TRBJ2-7 | TRBD2
CASSFGANTGELFF | TGTGCCAGCAGTTTTGGTGCGAACACCGGGGAGCTGTTTTTT | TRBV5-1 | many | TRBJ2-2 | -
CASSRKWGLYNEQFF | TGTGCCAGCAGCCGGAAATGGGGGCTCTACAATGAGCAGTTCTTC | TRBV7-8 | many | TRBJ2-1 | -
CAGAAGAMYQETQYF | TGTGCAGGAGCGGCGGGAGCTATGTACCAAGAGACCCAGTACTTC | TRBV7-8 | few | TRBJ2-5 | TRBD2
CASSLRRGATDTQYF | TGTGCCAGCAGTTTACGGCGCGGGGCCACAGATACGCAGTATTTT | TRBV12-3/TRBV12-4 | many | TRBJ2-3 | -
CASSSRDEEGNEQFF | TGTGCCAGCAGCTCACGGGACGAAGAGGGCAATGAGCAGTTCTTC | TRBV13 | few | TRBJ2-1 | -
CASRPLDRDYAEAFF | TGTGCCAGCAGGCCGCTAGACAGGGATTATGCTGAAGCTTTCTTT | TRBV28 | many | TRBJ1-1 | TRBD1
CASSPASGRYDEQFF | TGTGCCAGCAGCCCAGCTAGCGGGAGGTATGATGAGCAGTTCTTC | TRBV7-2 | - | TRBJ2-1 | TRBD2
CASSQDGGMEFF | TGTGCCAGCAGCCAAGATGGTGGAATGGAGTTCTTC | TRBV14 | few | TRBJ2-1 | -